The 14 T cell receptor beta chains given below trace back to one sample, sequenced in a study of identical twins. TCRdb redid the calling of the 5' RACE reads with MiXCR, one entry per CDR3 protein. The sample has 700,000 to 950,000 distinct CDR3 sequences, about 12% seen once. These same data were also listed under a study on yellow fever vaccine responses in identical twins.

The sample taken for sequencing was PBMCs. Receptors originate from a woman between 18 and 29 years old in good health.

This clonotype was observed a few times. This chain links TRBV29-1 with TRBJ2-7; D tentatively reads TRBD1 or TRBD2 (5 bases each). The germline V and J ends were trimmed by 5 bases and 0 bases, with 11 bases remaining between them. The CDR3 is 13 amino acids. Germline V CDR1 and CDR2: SQVTM, ANQGSEA. CDR3 protein: CSVSKGPSYEQYF. The CDR3, as DNA: TGCAGCGTTTCAAAGGGACCCTCCTACGAGCAGTACTTC.

The table lists this clonotype with many counts. The CDR3 spells CASSLMTGGAGYTF. DNA of the CDR3: TGTGCCAGCAGTTTAATGACAGGGGGCGCGGGCTACACCTTC. This rearrangement joins TRBV28 to TRBJ1-2; 10 bases are a match to TRBD1. J was trimmed by 8 bases and V by 2 bases; bases with no gene match: 5. Germline CDR1 reads MDHEN; CDR2 reads SYDVKM. The CDR3 loop spans 14 amino acids.

This clonotype was observed a few times. V and J are TRBV2 and TRBJ2-7, with 14 bases matching TRBD2. Germline V gene data show CDR1 as SNHLY and CDR2 as FYNNEI. The CDR3 spans 19 residues. Trimming removed 6 bases from V and 2 bases from J; junction bases left unmatched: 15. Written as DNA, the CDR3 is TGTGCCAGCAGGGCCTCTATGGGACTAGCGGGGGAGAACACCTACGAGCAGTACGTC. It specifies CASRASMGLAGENTYEQYV.

This clonotype came up a few times. V and J are TRBV7-8 and TRBJ2-7; D possibly corresponds to TRBD2 (6 bases). V was pared by 1 base and J by 5 bases, with 9 bases between. The CDR3 runs to 13 residues. Per the germline V gene, CDR1 is SGHVS and CDR2 is FQNEAQ. This CDR3 is CASSLVAANEQYV. DNA for the CDR3: TGTGCCAGCAGCTTAGTAGCGGCCAACGAGCAGTACGTC.

This clonotype has ten or more counts. The rearrangement uses TRBV29-1 and TRBJ2-7, with 9 positions matching TRBD1. This CDR3 region has 13 residues. CDR1 SQVTM and CDR2 ANQGSEA come from the germline V gene. CDR3 nucleotide sequence: TGCAGTATCTTCAGACAGGGGGGTTACGAGCAGTACTTC. It is translated as CSIFRQGGYEQYF.

There are many counts of this clonotype. The CDR3 DNA follows: TGTGCCAGCAGGTCCGGGACAGGGAACGAGCAGTACTTC. Translating gives CASRSGTGNEQYF. The gene calls are TRBV11-2 and TRBJ2-7; 9 nucleotides align to TRBD1. This CDR3 region has 13 residues. V shed 6 bases, J shed 5 bases, and the junction held 5 bases outside the gene matches. From germline, CDR1 is SGHAT and CDR2 FQNNGV.

This chain links TRBV9 with TRBJ1-2; 12 nucleotides line up with TRBD1. J gave up 6 bases and V 3 bases, and 6 bases lay outside the gene matches. Per germline, CDR1 SGDLS and CDR2 YYNGEE. The CDR3 contains 15 residues. In DNA, the CDR3 is TGTGCCAGCAGCGGACCGGGACAGGGGGCGAATGGCTACACCTTC. It codes for CASSGPGQGANGYTF. The whole variable domain, filled in from reference TRBV9 and TRBJ1-2, reads DSGVTQTPKHLITATGQRVTLRCSPRSGDLSVYWYQQSLDQGLQFLIQYYNGEERAKGNILERFSAQQFPDLHSELNLSSLELGDSALYFCASSGPGQGANGYTFGSGTRLTVV.

Only a few counts were recorded for this clonotype. The junction does not match germline at one end; this may be a read error. The chain recombines TRBV19 with TRBJ1-1; a weak D match, TRBD1 (6 bases). Germline values: CDR1 LNHDA, CDR2 SQIVND (reference sequence). The CDR3 is 15 amino acids. Here the CDR3 reads CASSPPPGARTEAFF. CDR3 coding DNA: TGTGCCAGTAGTCCTCCCCCGGGGGCAAGAACTGAAGCTTTTTTT.

CDR3 nucleotide sequence: TGTGCCACCAGCAGAGATCGGGAGACCCAGTACTTC. Translated, it gives CATSRDRETQYF. The rearrangement uses TRBV15 and TRBJ2-5; no clear D gene. V was cut by 0 bases and J by 5 bases, with 4 bases left in between. This CDR3 spans 12 amino acids. Germline CDR1 LNHNV, CDR2 YYDKDF (reference sequence).

This clonotype was seen at least ten times. DNA for the CDR3: TGCAGCGTCTGGACGGGACAGGTGGCCTACGAGCAGTACTTC. This encodes CSVWTGQVAYEQYF. The chain joins TRBV29-1 to TRBJ2-7; 8 positions match TRBD1. The CDR3 spans 14 residues. Germline CDR1 reads SQVTM; CDR2 reads ANQGSEA. Losses at the gene ends were 6 bases for V and 2 bases for J; bases not matched to a gene: 9.

This clonotype was seen a few times. The gene calls are TRBV20-1 and TRBJ1-1; D not resolved. The CDR3 contains 11 residues. Germline V lookup: CDR1 DFQATT, CDR2 SNEGSKA (reference sequence). The V end was cut by 0 bases, the J end by 11 bases, with 10 bases between. The CDR3 nucleotides are TGCAGTGCTAGAGATGAGCGAGACGCTTTCTTT. This translates into CSARDERDAFF.

This clonotype was detected only a few times. The chain combines TRBV24-1 with TRBJ1-1, with unresolved D. V was trimmed by 7 bases and J by 7 bases, leaving 12 bases between them. CDR1 KGHDR and CDR2 SFDVKD come from the germline V gene. This CDR3 is 12 amino acids long. The DNA for the CDR3 is TGTGCCACCAGGGGATTTAGAGGTGAAGCTTTCTTT. As protein: CATRGFRGEAFF.

CDR3 bases: TGTGCCAGCAGTTTAGGGGATCATCAGCCCCAGCATTTT. Translating gives CASSLGDHQPQHF. The chain is built from TRBV12-3 or TRBV12-4 and TRBJ1-5; D gene uncertain. The CDR3 loop spans 13 amino acids. Trimming cost V 1 base and J 5 bases, with 6 bases left between them.

This clonotype has more than one count but fewer than ten. This sequence joins TRBV4-1 and TRBJ2-3; 9 nucleotides line up with TRBD2. V lost 0 bases and J lost 0; bases outside the gene matches: 7. Germline-derived CDR1 and CDR2 are MGHRA and YSYEKL. CDR3 length: 18 amino acids. The CDR3 DNA follows: TGCGCCAGCAGCCAAGAATGGCGGGAGGGTGCTAGCACAGATACGCAGTATTTT. Its protein is CASSQEWREGASTDTQYF.